In this sample, the clone carrying this T cell receptor (beta chain) turned up a few times. Its antigen is as yet unknown. TCRdb passed the 5' RACE reads through MiXCR, listing each CDR3 protein once. The repertoire holds 62,000 or so distinct CDR3 sequences, with about 22% as singletons. Study outcomes and limitations: Tumor memory CD4+ T cell TCR gene usage was found to cluster with blood and lymph node memory CD4+ cells and with lymph node naive CD4+ cells.

The CDR3 length is 15 residues. V lost 6 bases to trimming and J lost 0 bases, with 9 bases between them. Germline V gene data show CDR1 as MNHEY and CDR2 as SMNVEV (reference sequence). Sequenced: memory CD4+ T cells sorted from a lymph node. Subset here: memory CD4+ T cells, CD4+CD45RO+CD25-. This sequence joins TRBV27 and TRBJ2-6; D gene unclear. This clonotype originated in a female donor with breast cancer. Here the CDR3 DNA reads TGTGCCAGCAGCAAACAGCTCTCTGGGGCCAACGTCCTGACTTTC. Translating it yields CASSKQLSGANVLTF.